This TCR beta chain stems from a study of cytomegalovirus exposure and HLA in healthy donors. Some clones are missing from TCRdb's copy, which holds only in-frame ones; the method was immunoSEQ multiplex PCR. Among around 150,000 clones, approximately 86% were seen once, and the ten largest hold about 2.2%. The study, taken as a whole, reports: Most TCR sequences were uncommon, yet certain public TCRs appeared in many donors. Testing in vitro showed a few CMV-associated chains specific for CMV antigens.

A word on this clone: Its antigen remains unidentified.

Sequencing used PBMCs. This clonotype was sampled from a woman aged 18-29 years in good health and CMV-seronegative.

In DNA form, the CDR3 reads TGTGCCAGCAGAGGTGGGACCCGGGGGGCCTCAGAGACCCAGTACTTC. As protein: CASRGGTRGASETQYF. The chain is built from TRBV2 and TRBJ2-5; TRBD2 might be the D (7 bases). The CDR3 has 16 amino acids. Trimming took 6 bases from V and 4 from J, leaving 21 bases between them. The germline CDR1 and CDR2 sequences are SNHLY and FYNNEI.